One and the same sample provided the 9 T cell receptor beta chains below, sequenced in a study of CD8 T cells in ankylosing spondylitis. TCRdb independently ran MiXCR on the 5' RACE reads; one entry per CDR3 protein. The sample carries about 420,000 distinct CDR3 sequences, around 22% recorded once. Study results and limitations: What appeared characteristic of ankylosing spondylitis blood was a TCR beta motif of 7 or 8 highly homologous variants.

Their target antigens are unknown. The sample was blood, either unsorted or a sorted T cell fraction (not recorded which). These TCRs come from a male donor with ankylosing spondylitis.

The chain couples TRBV7-9 to TRBJ1-4, with a possible D match to TRBD1 (5 bases). Germline assignment: CDR1 SEHNR and CDR2 FQNEAQ (reference sequence). The CDR3 contains 17 residues. Trimming removed 6 bases at V and 0 bases at J, with 17 bases between. For the CDR3, the DNA is TGTGCCAGCAGTGACAGAACTTCAAGTCCAACTAATGAAAAACTGTTTTTT. Residues: CASSDRTSSPTNEKLFF.

This clonotype has only a few counts. This chain connects TRBV20-1 to TRBJ2-4; 8 positions agree with TRBD2. The V gene's germline CDR1 is DFQATT and CDR2 SNEGSKA (reference sequence). This CDR3 has 16 amino acids. V lost 6 bases, J lost 1 base, and 11 bases stayed unmatched. The CDR3 nucleotides are TGCAGTGCGACTAGCGTTTTTGACTGGGCCAAAAACATTCAGTACTTC. Residues: CSATSVFDWAKNIQYF.

This clonotype was detected ten times or more. The chain links TRBV29-1 to TRBJ1-1; D perhaps matches TRBD1 (5 bases). Trimming shortened V by 4 bases and J by 4 bases, and 25 bases separated the two germline ends. This CDR3 has 17 residues. The germline CDR1 and CDR2 sequences are SQVTM and ANQGSEA. The CDR3: CSVAPLAGFNRGTEAFF. The CDR3 nucleotides are TGCAGCGTTGCGCCCTTGGCAGGGTTTAATCGGGGCACTGAAGCTTTCTTT.

This clonotype was detected only a few times. The V gene is TRBV15, the J gene TRBJ2-1; a weak D match, TRBD1 (6 bases). In germline, CDR1 is LNHNV, CDR2 YYDKDF (reference sequence). CDR3 length: 17 residues. Trimming removed 4 bases from V and 4 bases from J, with 20 bases in between. This chain's CDR3 is CATSTLLGRGVYNEQFF. The CDR3 DNA sequence: TGTGCCACCAGCACCCTCTTGGGCAGGGGAGTATACAATGAGCAGTTCTTC.

This clonotype was seen a few times. The V and J genes are TRBV7-2 and TRBJ2-7; the match to TRBD2 covers 7 bases. The CDR3 has 16 amino acids. Per the germline V gene, CDR1 is SGHTA and CDR2 is FQGNSA. J was trimmed by 4 bases and V by 1 base; bases with no gene match: 10. In nucleotides, the CDR3 is TGTGCCAGCAGCTTAGAGGAGACTAGCTTTCGATACGAGCAGTACTTC. This gives the protein CASSLEETSFRYEQYF.

V and J are TRBV24-1 and TRBJ2-7; tentatively, D is TRBD1 (7 bases). The germline V and J ends were trimmed by 7 bases and 5 bases, with 17 bases remaining between them. This CDR3 region has 14 residues. Germline CDR1 reads KGHDR; CDR2 reads SFDVKD. CDR3 region: CATSPRGAGNEQYF. The DNA of the CDR3 is TGTGCCACCAGCCCCAGGGGGGCGGGAAACGAGCAGTACTTC.

This clonotype was seen more than once but under ten times. This chain uses TRBV29-1 with TRBJ2-2; D remains unclear. The CDR3 totals 14 residues. Deletions cut 2 bases from V and 0 bases from J, with 7 bases between. Germline CDR1 SQVTM, CDR2 ANQGSEA. The chain's CDR3 is CSVETVTNTGELFF. The CDR3 region has the DNA TGCAGCGTTGAAACTGTTACGAACACCGGGGAGCTGTTTTTT.

The rearrangement uses TRBV5-1 and TRBJ1-1; 10 bases match TRBD1. Germline CDR1 SGHRS, CDR2 YFSETQ. Germline trimming cut 9 bases from V and 4 bases from J; bases unmatched to any gene: 9. The CDR3 consists of 14 residues. The CDR3 DNA is TGCGCCATCCGACAGGGGGCCGGGATCACTGAAGCTTTCTTT. Amino acids: CAIRQGAGITEAFF. Complete variable domain (other parts from reference TRBV5-1 and TRBJ1-1): KAGVTQTPRYLIKTRGQQVTLSCSPISGHRSVSWYQQTPGQGLQFLFEYFSETQRNKGNFPGRFSGRQFSNSRSEMNVSTLELGDSALYLCAIRQGAGITEAFFGQGTRLTVV.

This clonotype was seen more than once but under ten times. The rearrangement links TRBV7-9 to TRBJ1-1; 10 positions agree with TRBD1. Per the germline V gene, CDR1 is SEHNR and CDR2 is FQNEAQ (reference sequence). This CDR3 is 13 amino acids long. After removal of 6 bases from V and 5 bases from J, the junction contained 3 bases not matched to a gene. CDR3 bases: TGTGCCAGCAGTGGGACAGGGGTGACTGAAGCTTTCTTT. This sequence encodes CASSGTGVTEAFF.